The clone carrying this T cell receptor beta chain was observed many times. Its target is unknown. This entry comes from a study of early T cells in non-severe SARS-CoV-2 infection. Study at large: With bulk RNA from unsorted whole blood as input, sequencing yielded unpaired chains. General study results and limits: Anti-spike CD8 responses were favored in VDJdb matching, and private and CD4 specificities were missed.

The library protocol tagged individual cDNA molecules with unique molecular identifiers. TCRdb reprocessed the 5' RACE reads via MiXCR and lists one record per CDR3 protein. The table includes about 40,000 distinct CDR3 sequences, 4.7% detected once. The CDR3 is 16 amino acids. The germline CDR1 and CDR2 sequences are LNHNV and YYDKDF (reference sequence). Trimming removed 2 bases at V and 3 bases at J, with 14 bases between. The chain joins TRBV15 to TRBJ1-5; D call uncertain. What was sequenced was whole blood. This receptor was identified in an adult who was a healthcare worker with PCR-confirmed SARS-CoV-2 infection or an uninfected control (not recorded which). CDR3 region: CATSRTGRITNQPQHF. As DNA, the CDR3 is TGTGCCACCAGCAGAACCGGACGGATAACCAATCAGCCCCAGCATTTT.